The present T cell receptor beta chain was sequenced within a study of immune cell composition in non-small cell lung cancer. The study, taken as a whole, reports: It was not proven that tumour-reactive clones equal dominant tumour-associated clones. 60% to 80% of squamous and about 31% of adenocarcinoma cases had tumour-associated clones >0.5%.

V was pared by 2 bases and J by 7 bases, with 6 bases between. The CDR3 has 12 residues. Germline CDR1 GTSNPN, CDR2 SVGIG (reference sequence). Repertoires were generated with immunoSEQ multiplex PCR, while TCRdb's copy carries only in-frame clones and drops some. Here the sample spans over 6,000 clones, roughly 81% being singletons. The normal lung sample lay at least 3 cm, and maximally far, from the tumour. A note on this clone: What it binds is not known.

This chain joins TRBV30 and TRBJ1-6, with unresolved D. Sample: non-adjacent lung tissue. This TCR came from a human donor with non-small cell lung cancer. The CDR3 nucleotides are TGTGCCTGGAGTAGGGAGAATTCACCCCTCCACTTT. It encodes CAWSRENSPLHF.